This T cell receptor beta chain was found in a study of CD8 T cells in Susac syndrome. Study-level results: The study admitted that it had a relatively small number of individuals in its TCR sequencing and HLA analysis.

Sequencing of TCR beta drew on CD8+ and CD4+ T cells from blood. CD8+ and CD4+ T cells were negatively isolated; TEMRA cells were FACS-enriched. An amount of RNA that ranged from roughly 0.5 to 1 ug was reverse transcribed with random hexamers. The amplification used immunoSEQ multiplex PCR on TCR beta CDR3; it spanned 54 Vbeta and 13 Jbeta. TCRdb re-derived calls from the immunoSEQ multiplex PCR reads in MiXCR, one entry per CDR3 protein. In the table there are roughly 170,000 distinct CDR3 sequences, roughly 92% of which are singletons. Details on this clonotype: Its matching antigen is unknown.

This TCR was sampled from a human donor with multiple sclerosis. The sample consisted of CD4+ T cells from PBMCs.

In nucleotides, the CDR3 is TGTGCCAGCAGCTTAGCGAGGTCCCAGTCTGAAGCTTTCTTT. Translated, it gives CASSLARSQSEAFF. The rearrangement joins TRBV7-8 to TRBJ1-1; no reliable D call. CDR3 length: 14 residues. Germline assignment: CDR1 SGHVS and CDR2 FQNEAQ. Deletions cut 0 bases from V and 6 bases from J, with 11 bases between.